The 8 T cell receptor beta chains reported below all come from one sample, sequenced in a study of blood T cells in healthy people across ages. A second PCR of 7 to 11 cycles used a sample-barcoded 5' primer and a J-beta primer mix. TCRdb re-analysed the 5' RACE reads in MiXCR, keeping a single row per CDR3 protein. This table has around 780,000 distinct CDR3 sequences, 25% to 30% appearing once. These sequences were also reported in another study, on T cells of mothers and their children.

Sequenced sample: blood. These TCRs come from a boy aged 5-17 years in good health.

The chain carries TRBV19 and TRBJ1-5; D not certain. The CDR3 extends over 15 amino acids. Trimming removed 8 bases at V and 0 bases at J, with 14 bases between. Germline CDR1 reads LNHDA; CDR2 reads SQIVND (reference sequence). The CDR3 is CASSYAGNSNQPQHF. DNA for the CDR3: TGTGCCAGTTCCTACGCCGGGAATAGCAATCAGCCCCAGCATTTT.

The chain joins TRBV5-1 to TRBJ1-1; no clear D. The CDR3 covers 13 residues. V lost 0 bases to trimming and J lost 6 bases, with 9 bases between them. Germline V gives CDR1 SGHRS, CDR2 YFSETQ. The CDR3 protein is CASSLAEIPEAFF. The CDR3 DNA reads TGCGCCAGCAGCTTGGCCGAAATACCTGAAGCTTTCTTT.

The V and J genes are TRBV7-3 and TRBJ2-5, with D possibly TRBD1 on 6 matching bases. The CDR3 runs 15 residues. Trimming pared 1 base from V and 4 bases from J, leaving 13 bases between. CDR1 and CDR2 (germline): SGHTA, FQGTGA. This CDR3 reads CASSLMGASRETQYF. CDR3 nucleotides: TGTGCCAGCAGCTTAATGGGGGCTAGCCGAGAGACCCAGTACTTC.

On this clonotype itself: A junction end diverges from the germline sequence, so it may reflect a read error. The V gene is TRBV20-1, the J gene TRBJ1-1, with 7 bases that match TRBD1. Germline loops: CDR1 DFQATT, CDR2 SNEGSKA (reference sequence). This CDR3 region has 13 residues. CDR3 in DNA: TGCAGTGCTCGAGAAGCAGGGGGTACTGAAGCTTTCTTT. This sequence encodes CSAREAGGTEAFF.

The chain recombines TRBV12-3 or TRBV12-4 with TRBJ1-5; D gene uncertain. The CDR3 runs to 15 residues. The V end was cut by 3 bases, the J end by 0 bases, with 9 bases between. The CDR3, as DNA: TGTGCCAGCAGTTTGTCTGGTACTAGCAATCAGCCCCAGCATTTT. It specifies CASSLSGTSNQPQHF.

The rearrangement uses TRBV5-5 and TRBJ2-3; tentatively, D is TRBD1 (5 bases). CDR1 and CDR2 from the germline V gene are SGHKS and YYEKEE (reference sequence). Deletions cut 4 bases from V and 3 bases from J, with 12 bases between. This CDR3 has 14 amino acids. The CDR3 DNA sequence: TGTGCCAGCAGCGCCGACAGCTTAACAGATACGCAGTATTTT. Translation: CASSADSLTDTQYF.

As for this clonotype: Sequence at one end of the junction differs from germline and may be a read error. The V gene is TRBV7-2, the J gene TRBJ2-7; no firm D call. CDR3 length equals 14 residues. Germline V gene sequence: CDR1 SGHTA, CDR2 FQGNSA. The CDR3 bases are TGTGCCGGCAGTTACCGGGTCGCCTCCTACGAGCAGTACTTC. This translates into CAGSYRVASYEQYF.

This chain joins TRBV11-3 and TRBJ1-1; D not resolved. CDR1 and CDR2 (germline): SGHNT, YENEEA. The CDR3 consists of 14 residues. V gave up 5 bases and J gave up 4 bases, with 14 bases separating them. Here the CDR3 DNA reads TGTGCCAGCAGCAAGGACGCGGTGGGCACTGAAGCTTTCTTT. Translated, it gives CASSKDAVGTEAFF.